This paragraph covers one TCR beta chain sequence. These data are taken from a study of blood T cell repertoires in COVID-19. The CDR3 totals 15 residues. V was shortened by 3 bases and J by 5 bases, with 14 bases between the two germline ends. Looked up from germline, CDR1 is KGHSH and CDR2 is LQKENI. The assay was immunoSEQ multiplex PCR, and TCRdb's table has in-frame clones only and misses some. This repertoire shows 180,000 or so clones, more than 75% found once; its top ten account for roughly 2.5%. This clonotype was obtained from a man in his forties or fifties with active or convalescent COVID-19. The chain recombines TRBV18 with TRBJ1-5, with unresolved D. Material for sequencing was peripheral blood. The CDR3 sequence: CASSPAAGSDQPQHF. CDR3 sequence (DNA): TGTGCCAGCTCACCCGCGGCGGGGTCCGATCAGCCCCAGCATTTT.